One TCR beta chain is described in this entry. The antigen is unknown. Profiled with immunoSEQ multiplex PCR; TCRdb holds only in-frame clones, not every one. This table holds some 23,000 clones, roughly four fifths found once. The ends were cut back, 3 bases at V and 2 bases at J, with 14 bases in the middle. CDR1 is SNHLY, CDR2 FYNNEI, per germline. This CDR3 spans 16 amino acids. This specimen belongs to a study of graft-versus-host responses after intestinal transplantation. Overall study findings and caveats: Subjects displaying graft-donor T cell macrochimerism possessed elevated graft-versus-host to host-versus-graft clonal ratios inside allografts. Present in recipient marrow, GvH clones included some that appeared first in ileum or blood.

The V gene is TRBV2, the J gene TRBJ1-5; D gene uncertain. Sequences were derived from unstimulated CD8+ T cells sorted from spleen or lymph node cells, sampled before transplant. The TCR comes from a human donor who was the organ donor for an intestinal transplant. Here the CDR3 DNA reads TGTGCCAGCAGTGAGCGACCCCCGACCCGCAATCAGCCCCAGCATTTT. Its translation: CASSERPPTRNQPQHF.